Presented here are 4 T cell receptor beta chains from one specimen sequenced in a study of HIV-infected patients and healthy controls. No cell fractionation was done, so the repertoire covers all unsorted peripheral blood T cells. Reverse transcription used about 510 ng RNA and constant-region primers for alpha and beta. Alpha and beta chain libraries were made separately by chain-specific third strand synthesis with multiplexing indices. TCRdb passed the 5' RACE reads through MiXCR, listing each CDR3 protein once. Of some 10,000 distinct CDR3 sequences detected, roughly 8% appear once; the ten largest clones hold approximately 3.7%. Specimen: blood. Receptor source: an adult in good health.

The V call is TRBV7-8, the J call TRBJ2-1; D unclear. This CDR3 has 13 residues. Germline loops: CDR1 SGHVS, CDR2 FQNEAQ. V was cut by 4 bases and J by 9 bases, with 13 bases left in between. CDR3 DNA sequence: TGTGCCAGCAGCTCCGACTCCGCCGGTGAGCAGTTCTTC. It yields the protein CASSSDSAGEQFF.

This clonotype was seen at least ten times. CDR3 in DNA: TGTGCCAGCAGGGGCAGGGGCGCCTCCAAAGGGGGCCAAGAGACCCAGTACTTC. It specifies CASRGRGASKGGQETQYF. This sequence joins TRBV2 and TRBJ2-5, with D tentatively TRBD1 (6 bases). This CDR3 spans 18 amino acids. V was shortened by 6 bases and J by 1 base, with 24 bases between the two germline ends. Germline values: CDR1 SNHLY, CDR2 FYNNEI. The full variable domain, in which reference TRBV2 and TRBJ2-5 provide the parts outside the CDR3, is EPEVTQTPSHQVTQMGQEVILRCVPISNHLYFYWYRQILGQKVEFLVSFYNNEISEKSEIFDDQFSVERPDGSNFTLKIRSTKLEDSAMYFCASRGRGASKGGQETQYFGPGTRLLVL.

This rearrangement joins TRBV7-2 to TRBJ1-5; possible D gene TRBD1, 6 bases. This CDR3 contains 15 residues. Germline CDR1 is SGHTA and CDR2 is FQGNSA. V was cut by 1 base and J by 6 bases, with 13 bases left in between. This chain's CDR3 is CASSLVGQGRQPQHF. As DNA, the CDR3 is TGTGCCAGCAGCTTAGTAGGCCAGGGGCGTCAGCCCCAGCATTTT.

This clonotype is termed medium-sized (0.01 to 0.1%). This chain connects TRBV6-5 to TRBJ2-2; TRBD2 might be the D (5 bases). CDR3 length equals 12 residues. Trimming removed 6 bases at V and 5 bases at J, with 7 bases between. Germline-derived CDR1 and CDR2 are MNHEY and SVGAGI. The CDR3 region is CASRRRTGELFF. In DNA, the CDR3 is TGTGCCAGCAGGCGGAGGACCGGGGAGCTGTTTTTT.